Listed here are 13 T cell receptor beta chains from one sample, sequenced in a study of T cell repertoires in cytomegalovirus infection. No antigen has been identified for these receptors. TCRdb re-derived calls from the reads in MiXCR, one entry per CDR3 protein. The data contain more than 250,000 distinct CDR3 sequences, roughly 25% of them seen just once; the ten biggest clones take up about 14%. The source material was cultured PBMCs, sampled from culture after CMV antigen stimulation. The receptors were gathered from a human donor in good health (CMV status not recorded). Some clones in this sample may be carry-over from other donors' samples.

This clonotype was observed a handful of times. The rearrangement uses TRBV19 and TRBJ1-2; 7 nucleotides agree with TRBD1. After removal of 6 bases from V and 0 bases from J, the junction contained 4 bases not matched to a gene. Germline CDR1 reads LNHDA; CDR2 reads SQIVND (reference sequence). This CDR3 contains 14 residues. CDR3 bases: TGTGCCAGTAGCCGACAGGGATCTAACTATGGCTACACCTTC. This translates into CASSRQGSNYGYTF. The whole variable domain, filled in from reference TRBV19 and TRBJ1-2, reads DGGITQSPKYLFRKEGQNVTLSCEQNLNHDAMYWYRQDPGQGLRLIYYSQIVNDFQKGDIAEGYSVSREKKESFPLTVTSAQKNPTAFYLCASSRQGSNYGYTFGSGTRLTVV.

The rearrangement uses TRBV29-1 and TRBJ2-1; D remains unclear. The CDR3 is 14 amino acids. Germline assignment: CDR1 SQVTM and CDR2 ANQGSEA. The V gene lost 3 bases and the J gene lost 7 bases, with 16 bases spanning the gap. CDR3: CSVEFYNSPNEQFF. The DNA for the CDR3 is TGCAGCGTTGAGTTTTATAACAGCCCTAATGAGCAGTTCTTC.

In this sample, this clonotype turned up many times. This chain connects TRBV12-3 or TRBV12-4 to TRBJ2-1, with a possible D match to TRBD1 (5 bases). Trimming took 3 bases from V and 0 from J, leaving 12 bases between them. The CDR3 is 16 residues long. The CDR3 sequence is CASSLGQVDSYNEQFF. The CDR3 nucleotides read TGTGCCAGCAGTTTGGGGCAGGTGGACTCCTACAATGAGCAGTTCTTC.

The chain is built from TRBV18 and TRBJ2-3, with TRBD2 matching over 10 bases. Germline V gives CDR1 KGHSH, CDR2 LQKENI. This CDR3 spans 15 amino acids. V trimming: 3 bases; J trimming: 5 bases; junction bases outside the gene matches: 5. CDR3 bases: TGTGCCAGCTCACCCCCTAGCGGGAGTAAAGATACGCAGTATTTT. Amino acid sequence: CASSPPSGSKDTQYF.

There are a few counts of this clonotype. J is TRBJ1-2 and V is TRBV5-6, with D perhaps TRBD1 (5 bases). Germline loops: CDR1 SGHDT, CDR2 YYEEEE. The CDR3 contains 15 residues. The V gene lost 3 bases and the J gene lost 4 bases, with 16 bases spanning the gap. The CDR3 loop reads CASSSPGPKSYGYTF. The CDR3 region has the DNA TGTGCCAGCAGCTCCCCGGGACCGAAATCCTATGGCTACACCTTC.

The genes are TRBV12-3 or TRBV12-4 and TRBJ1-2; the match to TRBD1 covers 9 bases. V dropped 3 bases and J dropped 6; count of bases not matched to a gene: 11. This CDR3 contains 16 residues. CDR3 residues: CASSFKLRGQGHGYTF. The CDR3 bases are TGTGCCAGCAGTTTCAAGCTAAGGGGACAGGGACATGGCTACACCTTC.

This clonotype has ten or more counts. The V call is TRBV7-2, the J call TRBJ2-1; 9 bases fit TRBD2. The germline V gene has CDR1 SGHTA and CDR2 FQGNSA. V was pared by 1 base and J by 5 bases, with 3 bases of the junction left unmatched. There are 15 residues in the CDR3. In DNA, the CDR3 is TGTGCCAGCAGCTTAGGGACTAGCGTGAACAATGAGCAGTTCTTC. Translated, it gives CASSLGTSVNNEQFF.

The chain has TRBV19 and TRBJ1-2; the D gene is possibly TRBD1 (5 bases). The CDR3 has 13 residues. The ends were cut back, 6 bases at V and 6 bases at J, with 14 bases in the middle. Germline V gives CDR1 LNHDA, CDR2 SQIVND (reference sequence). The CDR3 reads CASRVQGLDGYTF. CDR3 in DNA: TGTGCCAGTAGGGTTCAGGGACTCGATGGCTACACCTTC.

This clonotype was counted only a few times. The V call is TRBV27, the J call TRBJ2-3, with D hard to call. The germline V gene encodes CDR1 MNHEY and CDR2 SMNVEV (reference sequence). The ends were cut back, 3 bases at V and 6 bases at J, with 7 bases in the middle. The CDR3 has 12 amino acids. The CDR3 loop is CASSFYRDTQYF. The CDR3 coding sequence is TGTGCCAGCAGTTTTTATCGGGATACGCAGTATTTT.

This clonotype occurred once. The chain has TRBV9 and TRBJ2-3, with TRBD1 as a possible D gene (6 bases). Germline V CDR1 and CDR2: SGDLS, YYNGEE. Trimming took 4 bases from V and 6 from J, leaving 24 bases between them. The CDR3 is 17 amino acids. The DNA of the CDR3 is TGTGCCAGCAGCTACGGGGAAGGGACATTACCGGGCGATACGCAGTATTTT. Its protein product is CASSYGEGTLPGDTQYF.

The chain joins TRBV4-1 to TRBJ2-4, with 8 bases identical to TRBD2. The V and J ends lost 2 bases and 6 bases, in that order; junction bases with no gene match: 9. The CDR3 length is 16 residues. Germline V gene sequence: CDR1 MGHRA, CDR2 YSYEKL. The CDR3 is CASSQRSGLGLNIQYF. The CDR3 DNA reads TGCGCCAGCAGCCAACGTTCGGGACTAGGGTTAAACATTCAGTACTTC.

The chain couples TRBV19 to TRBJ2-1, with unresolved D. Germline V gene data show CDR1 as LNHDA and CDR2 as SQIVND (reference sequence). The V gene lost 5 bases and the J gene lost 0 bases, with 11 bases spanning the gap. There are 15 residues in the CDR3. CDR3 nucleotide sequence: TGTGCCAGTAGTCCTTCAGTCATCTCCTACAATGAGCAGTTCTTC. The encoded protein is CASSPSVISYNEQFF.

In its sample, this clonotype was seen many times. The chain is built from TRBV7-9 and TRBJ2-5; a possible D gene is TRBD2 (6 bases). This CDR3 spans 16 amino acids. V lost 1 base and J lost 1, with 13 bases in between. The germline V gene has CDR1 SEHNR and CDR2 FQNEAQ (reference sequence). CDR3 sequence reads: CASSLGRGDFQETQYF. For the CDR3, the DNA is TGTGCCAGCAGCTTAGGAAGAGGGGACTTCCAAGAGACCCAGTACTTC.